The entry below describes one T cell receptor beta chain. Template material for amplifying TCR beta CDR3 regions consisted of RNA transcripts. TCR CDR3 underwent first-round RT-PCR with the HTBI primer set. A single record per CDR3 protein comes from TCRdb applying MiXCR to the multiplex PCR reads. The table shows some 300,000 distinct CDR3 sequences, with roughly 18% occurring only once. The sample is drawn from a study of T cells in Graves' hyperthyroidism and ophthalmopathy. Trimming at V came to 8 bases and at J to 5 bases, leaving 7 bases not matched to a gene. The CDR3 loop spans 12 amino acids. The germline gives CDR1 SQVTM, CDR2 ANQGSEA.

J is TRBJ1-2 and V is TRBV29-1; 8 positions match TRBD1. The TCR was taken from a man aged 50-59 years with Graves' ophthalmopathy. The sample comprised blood. The CDR3 is CSTWTGRYGYTF. The CDR3 DNA follows: TGCAGCACCTGGACAGGGCGGTATGGCTACACCTTC. Full variable domain (rest looked up from reference TRBV29-1 and TRBJ1-2): SAVISQKPSRDICQRGTSLTIQCQVDSQVTMMFWYRQQPGQSLTLIATANQGSEATYESGFVIDKFPISRPNLTFSTLTVSNMSPEDSSIYLCSTWTGRYGYTFGSGTRLTVV.